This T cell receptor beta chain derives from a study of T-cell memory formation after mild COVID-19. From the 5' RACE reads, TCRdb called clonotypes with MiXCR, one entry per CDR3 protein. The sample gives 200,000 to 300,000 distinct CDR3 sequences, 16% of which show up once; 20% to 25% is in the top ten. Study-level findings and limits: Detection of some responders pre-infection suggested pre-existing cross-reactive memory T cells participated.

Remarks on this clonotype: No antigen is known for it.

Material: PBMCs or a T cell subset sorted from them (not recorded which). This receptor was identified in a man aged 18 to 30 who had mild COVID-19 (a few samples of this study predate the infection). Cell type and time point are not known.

As DNA, the CDR3 is TGCGCCAGCAGCCAAGGAATAGATCCTTACACTGAAGCTTTCTTT. Translated, it gives CASSQGIDPYTEAFF. V is TRBV4-3 and J is TRBJ1-1; D is uncertain. The CDR3 is made up of 15 amino acids. The V end was cut by 1 base, the J end by 3 bases, with 12 bases between. Germline V gives CDR1 LGHNA, CDR2 YSLEER.